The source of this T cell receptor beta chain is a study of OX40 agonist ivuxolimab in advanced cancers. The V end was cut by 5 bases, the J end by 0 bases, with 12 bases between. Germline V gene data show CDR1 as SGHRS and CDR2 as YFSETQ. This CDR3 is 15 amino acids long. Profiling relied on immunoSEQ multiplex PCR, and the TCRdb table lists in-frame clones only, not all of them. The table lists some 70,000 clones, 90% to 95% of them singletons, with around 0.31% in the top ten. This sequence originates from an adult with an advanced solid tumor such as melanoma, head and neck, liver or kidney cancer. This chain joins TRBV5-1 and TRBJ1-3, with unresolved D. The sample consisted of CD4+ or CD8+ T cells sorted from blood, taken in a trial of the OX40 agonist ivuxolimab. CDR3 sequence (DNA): TGCGCCAGCAGAAAGGATACGAGCTCTGGAAACACCATATATTTT. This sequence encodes CASRKDTSSGNTIYF.